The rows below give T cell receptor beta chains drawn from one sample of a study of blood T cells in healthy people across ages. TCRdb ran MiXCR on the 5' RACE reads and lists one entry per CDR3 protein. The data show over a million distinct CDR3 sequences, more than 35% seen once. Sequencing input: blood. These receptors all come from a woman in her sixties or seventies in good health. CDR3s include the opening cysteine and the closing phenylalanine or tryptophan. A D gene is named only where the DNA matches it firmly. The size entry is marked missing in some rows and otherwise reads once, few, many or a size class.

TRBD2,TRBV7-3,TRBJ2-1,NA,TGTGCCAGCAGCCCCCGAGCGGGAGGGTCCTACAATGAGCAGTTCTTC,CASSPRAGGSYNEQFF
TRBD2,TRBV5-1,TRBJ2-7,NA,TGCGCCAGCAGCACGACCTCTAGCGGGAGCGTTTACAATGAGCAGTACTTC,CASSTTSSGSVYNEQYF
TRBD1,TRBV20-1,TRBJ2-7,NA,TGCAGTGCTCACCGGACAGGGACTTCCTACGAGCAGTACTTC,CSAHRTGTSYEQYF
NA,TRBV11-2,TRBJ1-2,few,TGTGCCAGCAGCTTAGAAGGGCAGAACTATGGCTACACCTTC,CASSLEGQNYGYTF
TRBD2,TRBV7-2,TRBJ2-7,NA,TGTGCCAGCAGCAAGGGACTAGTGTACGAGCAGTACTTC,CASSKGLVYEQYF
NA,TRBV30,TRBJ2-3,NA,TGTGCCTGGAGGACAAACACAGATACGCAGTATTTT,CAWRTNTDTQYF
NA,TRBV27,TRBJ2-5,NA,TGTGCCAGCAGGGACCCTTATTTTGAGACCCAGTACTTC,CASRDPYFETQYF
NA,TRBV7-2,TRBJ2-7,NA,TGTGCCAGCAGCTTTAGCTGGAGCTCCTACGAGCAGTACTTC,CASSFSWSSYEQYF
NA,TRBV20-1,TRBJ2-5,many,TGCAGTGTCCCCAGCAGGACCCAAGAGACCCAGTACTTC,CSVPSRTQETQYF
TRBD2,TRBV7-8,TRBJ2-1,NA,TGTGCCAGCAGCACCGGACTAGTCTCCTACAATGAGCAGTTCTTC,CASSTGLVSYNEQFF
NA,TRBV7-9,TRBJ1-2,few,TGTGCCAGCAGCTTCGGGGAGAGGGTTGGTGGCTACACCTTC,CASSFGERVGGYTF
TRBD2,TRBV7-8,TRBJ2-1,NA,TGTGCCAGCAGCATCAATCTAGCGGGACTCAATGAGCAGTTCTTC,CASSINLAGLNEQFF
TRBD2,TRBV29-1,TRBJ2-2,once,TGCAGCGTAGCGGGACCGAACACCGGGGAGCTGTTTTTT,CSVAGPNTGELFF
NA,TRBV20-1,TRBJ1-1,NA,TGCAGTGCTAATCTCCCTGGCGGGTACACTGAAGCTTTCTTT,CSANLPGGYTEAFF
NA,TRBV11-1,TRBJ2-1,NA,TGTGCCAGCAGCTTAAGCAGGGGCAAATCCTACAATGAGCAGTTCTTC,CASSLSRGKSYNEQFF
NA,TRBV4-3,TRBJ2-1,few,TGCGCCAGCAGCCAAGATTTTGGACGGACGCAGTTCTTC,CASSQDFGRTQFF
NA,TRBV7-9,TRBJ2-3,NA,TGTGCTAGCAGCTTAGGAGACCTGACCCGGATAACGCAGTATTTT,CASSLGDLTRITQYF
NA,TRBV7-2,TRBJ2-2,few,TGTGCCAGCAGCTTAGCTGGACAGTCGAGCGGGGAGCTGTTTTTT,CASSLAGQSSGELFF
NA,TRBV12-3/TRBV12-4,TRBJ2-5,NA,TGTGCCAGCAGTTTGAAGGGCTGGGGGCAGTACTTC,CASSLKGWGQYF
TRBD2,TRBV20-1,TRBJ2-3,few,TGCAGTCCTTCCACTAGCGGGAGGACAGATACGCAGTATTTT,CSPSTSGRTDTQYF
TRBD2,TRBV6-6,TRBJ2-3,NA,TGTGCCAGCAGTTGGCGGGAGGTGGGTACGCAGTATTTT,CASSWREVGTQYF
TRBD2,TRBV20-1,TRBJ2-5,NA,TGCAGTGCTCTAGCGGGAGCTGTTGAGACCCAGTACTTC,CSALAGAVETQYF
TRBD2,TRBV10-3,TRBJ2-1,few,TGTGCCATCAGTGGCCCTCCACGGCTAGCGGGAGGATTCTACAATGAGCAGTTCTTC,CAISGPPRLAGGFYNEQFF
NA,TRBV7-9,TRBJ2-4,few,TGTGCCAGCAGCTTCCGGGACGCGGATAGAGGAAACATTCAGTACTTC,CASSFRDADRGNIQYF
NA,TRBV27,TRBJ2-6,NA,TGTGCCAGCAGTTTTTACGGGGTTAGGCAGCCCCCTGGGGCCAACGTCCTGACTTTC,CASSFYGVRQPPGANVLTF
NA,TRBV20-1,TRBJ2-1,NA,TGCAGTGCTGCCGGGGTACGCGGGGATGAGCAGTTCTTC,CSAAGVRGDEQFF
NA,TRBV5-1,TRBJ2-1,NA,TGCGCCAGCAGCCCCGCGGGGCAGTGGAATGAGCAGTTCTTC,CASSPAGQWNEQFF
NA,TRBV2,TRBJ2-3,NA,TGTGCCAACCTTTATGTTTCGGGGACAGATACGCAGTATTTT,CANLYVSGTDTQYF
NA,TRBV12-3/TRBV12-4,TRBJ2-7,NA,TGTGCCAGCAGTTTCGTCACTTCCTACGAGCAGTACTTC,CASSFVTSYEQYF
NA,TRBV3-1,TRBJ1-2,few,TGTGCCAGCAGCCCCGTTGACAACTATGGCTACACCTTC,CASSPVDNYGYTF
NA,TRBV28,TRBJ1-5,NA,TGTGCCAGCAGCCGCGGGGGTTATAGCAATCAGCCCCAGCATTTT,CASSRGGYSNQPQHF
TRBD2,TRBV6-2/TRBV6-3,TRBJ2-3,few,TGTGCCAGCAGTTACCGGGACTACTCGAGCACAGATACGCAGTATTTT,CASSYRDYSSTDTQYF
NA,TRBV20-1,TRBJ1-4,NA,TGCAGTGCTAGAGAGGGGCAGGGAAGGGGTGAAAAACTGTTTTTT,CSAREGQGRGEKLFF
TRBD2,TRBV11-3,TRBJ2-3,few,TGTGCCAGCAGCACAAGCGGGAGGACCACAGATACGCAGTATTTT,CASSTSGRTTDTQYF
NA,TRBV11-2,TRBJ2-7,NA,TGTGCCAGCAGCCCTATCTCACGGGATAGCGGATCCTCCTACGAGCAGTACTTC,CASSPISRDSGSSYEQYF
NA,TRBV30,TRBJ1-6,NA,TGTGCCCGCCGGCCGGAAAGGAATTCACCCCTCCACTTT,CARRPERNSPLHF
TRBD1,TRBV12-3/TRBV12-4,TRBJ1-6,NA,TGTGCCAGCAGTTTGGGGGGACAGTATAATTCACCCCTCCACTTT,CASSLGGQYNSPLHF
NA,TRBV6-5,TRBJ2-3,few,TGTGCCAGCAGTTCCGGCGCATATACGCAGTATTTT,CASSSGAYTQYF
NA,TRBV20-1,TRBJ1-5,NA,TGCAGTGCTAGAGGGACGGCCCCTAGCAATCAGCCCCAGCATTTT,CSARGTAPSNQPQHF
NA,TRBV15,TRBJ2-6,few,TGTGCCACCAGCAGAGATACGGCCGGGGCCAACGTCCTGACTTTC,CATSRDTAGANVLTF
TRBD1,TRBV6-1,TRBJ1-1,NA,TGTGCCAGCAGTGCTAGGACAGGGGGCGCGGACACTGAAGCTTTCTTT,CASSARTGGADTEAFF
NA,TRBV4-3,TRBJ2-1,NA,TGCGCCAGCAGCCAAGATGGGAACAGGACGAATGAGCAGTTCTTC,CASSQDGNRTNEQFF
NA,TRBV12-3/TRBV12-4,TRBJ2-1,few,TGTGCCAGCAGAAGTGCAGGCTACAATGAGCAGTTCTTC,CASRSAGYNEQFF
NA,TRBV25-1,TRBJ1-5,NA,TGTGCCAGCAGGAGCCGGGCCGTCAATCAGCCCCAGCATTTT,CASRSRAVNQPQHF
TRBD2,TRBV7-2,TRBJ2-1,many,TGTGCCAGCAGCTTAGCCGGGACTAGCGTCAGCTCCTACAATGAGCAGTTCTTC,CASSLAGTSVSSYNEQFF